Below, one T cell receptor beta chain is given with its context. Deletions cut 3 bases from V and 1 base from J, with 12 bases between. From germline, CDR1 is SGDLS and CDR2 YYNGEE. The CDR3 runs to 15 residues. The data stem from a study of T cell changes during pregnancy in multiple sclerosis. Clones were read by immunoSEQ multiplex PCR, and TCRdb kept only the in-frame ones, dropping some. The sample lists approximately 46,000 clones; more than 85% were seen once. This receptor was identified in a female donor with multiple sclerosis, enrolled in a pregnancy study. Here the sequenced sample was CD8+ T cells from peripheral blood mononuclear cells, taken after pregnancy. The chain combines TRBV9 with TRBJ2-3; D possibly corresponds to TRBD1 (6 bases). CDR3 bases: TGTGCCAGCAGCGCAACAGGGATTGGCACAGATACGCAGTATTTT. This translates into CASSATGIGTDTQYF.